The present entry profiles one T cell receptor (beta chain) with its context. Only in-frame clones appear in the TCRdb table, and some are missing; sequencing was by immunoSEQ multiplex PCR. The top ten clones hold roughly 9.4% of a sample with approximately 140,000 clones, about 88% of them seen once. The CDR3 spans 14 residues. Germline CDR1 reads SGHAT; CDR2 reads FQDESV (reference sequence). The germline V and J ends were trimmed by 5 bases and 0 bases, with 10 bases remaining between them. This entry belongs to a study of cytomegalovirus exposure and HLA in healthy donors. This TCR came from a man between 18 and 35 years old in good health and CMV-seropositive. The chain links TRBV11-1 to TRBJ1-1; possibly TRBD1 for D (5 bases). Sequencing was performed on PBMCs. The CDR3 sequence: CASSPTVVNTEAFF. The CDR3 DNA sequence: TGTGCCAGCAGCCCGACAGTTGTGAACACTGAAGCTTTCTTT.